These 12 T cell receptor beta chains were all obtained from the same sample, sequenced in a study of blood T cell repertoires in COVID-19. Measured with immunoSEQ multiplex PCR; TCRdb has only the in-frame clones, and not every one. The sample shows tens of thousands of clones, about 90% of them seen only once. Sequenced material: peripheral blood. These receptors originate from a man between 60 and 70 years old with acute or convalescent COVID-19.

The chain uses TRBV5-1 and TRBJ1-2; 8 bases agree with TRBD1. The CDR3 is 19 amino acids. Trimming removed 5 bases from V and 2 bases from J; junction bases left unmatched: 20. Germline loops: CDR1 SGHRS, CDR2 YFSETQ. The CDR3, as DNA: TGCGCCAGCAGTAAGCGGCCTCTCGCGGGACAGGACCTAAACTATGGCTACACCTTC. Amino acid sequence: CASSKRPLAGQDLNYGYTF.

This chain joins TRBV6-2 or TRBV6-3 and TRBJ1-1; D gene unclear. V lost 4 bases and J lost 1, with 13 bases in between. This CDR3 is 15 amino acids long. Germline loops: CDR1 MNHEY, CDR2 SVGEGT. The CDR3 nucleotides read TGTGCCAGCAGTTCGTCCGGGAGACCGAACACTGAAGCTTTCTTT. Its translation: CASSSSGRPNTEAFF.

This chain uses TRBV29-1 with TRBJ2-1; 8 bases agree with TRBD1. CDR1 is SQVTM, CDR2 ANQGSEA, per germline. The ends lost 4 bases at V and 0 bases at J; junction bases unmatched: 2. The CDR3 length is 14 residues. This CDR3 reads CSVAQGASYNEQFF. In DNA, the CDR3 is TGCAGCGTTGCCCAGGGGGCCTCCTACAATGAGCAGTTCTTC.

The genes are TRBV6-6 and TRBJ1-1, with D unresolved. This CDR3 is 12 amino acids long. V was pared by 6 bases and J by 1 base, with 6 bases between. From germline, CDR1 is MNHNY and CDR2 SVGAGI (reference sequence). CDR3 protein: CASREANTEAFF. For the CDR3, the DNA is TGTGCCAGCAGGGAGGCGAACACTGAAGCTTTCTTT.

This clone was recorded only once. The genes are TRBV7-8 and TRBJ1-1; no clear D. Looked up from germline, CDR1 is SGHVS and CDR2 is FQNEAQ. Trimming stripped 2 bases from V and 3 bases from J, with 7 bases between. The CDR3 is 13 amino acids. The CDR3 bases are TGTGCCAGCAGCTTAAGGAGGGACACTGAAGCTTTCTTT. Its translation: CASSLRRDTEAFF.

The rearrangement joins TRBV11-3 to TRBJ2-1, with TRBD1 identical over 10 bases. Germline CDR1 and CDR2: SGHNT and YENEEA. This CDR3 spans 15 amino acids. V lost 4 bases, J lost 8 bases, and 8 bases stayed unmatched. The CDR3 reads CASSSRDRGGDEQFF. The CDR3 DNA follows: TGTGCCAGCAGCTCCCGGGACAGGGGAGGGGATGAGCAGTTCTTC.

The CDR3 sequence is CASSLSSGGNYGYTF. DNA of the CDR3: TGTGCCAGCAGCTTAAGTTCTGGGGGCAACTATGGCTACACCTTC. This chain uses TRBV7-3 with TRBJ1-2, with D possibly TRBD1 on 6 matching bases. The ends were cut back, 1 base at V and 2 bases at J, with 11 bases in the middle. This CDR3 has 15 residues. CDR1 SGHTA and CDR2 FQGTGA come from the germline V gene.

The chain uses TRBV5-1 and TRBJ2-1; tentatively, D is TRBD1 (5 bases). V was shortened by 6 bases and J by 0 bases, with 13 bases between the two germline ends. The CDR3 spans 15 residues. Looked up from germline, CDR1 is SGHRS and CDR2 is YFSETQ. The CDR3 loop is CASKLTAISYNEQFF. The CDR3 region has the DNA TGCGCCAGCAAATTGACAGCGATCTCCTACAATGAGCAGTTCTTC.

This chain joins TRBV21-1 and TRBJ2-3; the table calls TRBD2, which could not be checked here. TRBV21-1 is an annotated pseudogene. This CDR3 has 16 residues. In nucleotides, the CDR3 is TGTGCCAGCGTCGGGGTTCCCCGGCGCCGCGCAGATACGCAGTATTTT. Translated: CASVGVPRRRADTQYF.

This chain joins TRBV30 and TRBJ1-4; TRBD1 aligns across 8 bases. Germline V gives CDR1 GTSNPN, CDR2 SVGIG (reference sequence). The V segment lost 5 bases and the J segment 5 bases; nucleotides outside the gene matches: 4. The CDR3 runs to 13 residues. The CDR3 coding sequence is TGTGCCTGGGGGGGACAGGAAAATGAAAAACTGTTTTTT. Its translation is CAWGGQENEKLFF. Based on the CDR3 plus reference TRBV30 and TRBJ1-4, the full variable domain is SQTIHQWPATLVQPVGSPLSLECTVEGTSNPNLYWYRQAAGRGLQLLFYSVGIGQISSEVPQNLSASRPQDRQFILSSKKLLLSDSGFYLCAWGGQENEKLFFGSGTQLSVL.

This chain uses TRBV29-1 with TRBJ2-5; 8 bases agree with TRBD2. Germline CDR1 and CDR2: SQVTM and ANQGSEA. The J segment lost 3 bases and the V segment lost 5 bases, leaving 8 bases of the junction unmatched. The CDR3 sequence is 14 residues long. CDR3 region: CSVRTGGRKETQYF. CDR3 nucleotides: TGCAGCGTTCGGACGGGGGGGCGGAAAGAGACCCAGTACTTC.

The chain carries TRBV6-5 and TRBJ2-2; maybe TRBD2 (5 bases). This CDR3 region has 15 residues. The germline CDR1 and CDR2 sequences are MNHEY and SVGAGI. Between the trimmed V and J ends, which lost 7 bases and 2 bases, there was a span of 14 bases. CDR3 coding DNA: TGTGCCAGCATGATTGGACTGATAAACACCGGGGAGCTGTTTTTT. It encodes CASMIGLINTGELFF.